These 11 T cell receptor beta chains originate from one sample sequenced in a study of shared clonotypes between healthy human individuals. CD45RO negativity and positive selection for CCR7 defined naive CD8 cells, a population that excluded terminally differentiated effector memory CD45RA+ cells. The data were produced by immunoSEQ multiplex PCR, yet TCRdb's version contains in-frame clones alone and is incomplete. The repertoire holds about 820,000 clones, with about 91% as singletons. The specimen sequenced was naive CD8+ T cells sorted from blood. Receptors originate from a man aged 30-40 years in good health.

The V and J genes are TRBV13 and TRBJ1-1; D gene ambiguous. V gave up 2 bases and J gave up 2 bases, with 6 bases separating them. The CDR3 has 13 residues. The germline CDR1 and CDR2 sequences are PRHDT and FYEKMQ (reference sequence). The CDR3 sequence is CASSLLPNTEAFF. The CDR3 DNA is TGTGCCAGCAGCTTACTGCCAAACACTGAAGCTTTCTTT.

This chain uses TRBV11-2 with TRBJ2-3; D call uncertain. This CDR3 has 13 amino acids. Germline V lookup: CDR1 SGHAT, CDR2 FQNNGV. V was trimmed by 6 bases and J by 4 bases, leaving 11 bases between them. CDR3 bases: TGTGCCAGCAGTCCTATACCCCCAGATACGCAGTATTTT. Amino acids: CASSPIPPDTQYF.

A remark on this clone: Other DNA sequences in this specimen translate into the identical CDR3. The rearrangement joins TRBV11-2 to TRBJ2-1; D gene uncertain. Deletions cut 0 bases from V and 6 bases from J, with 6 bases between. The V gene's germline CDR1 is SGHAT and CDR2 FQNNGV. The CDR3 runs to 13 residues. The CDR3 reads CASSLEVVNEQFF. The CDR3 bases are TGTGCCAGCAGCTTAGAGGTAGTCAATGAGCAGTTCTTC.

The V gene is TRBV30, the J gene TRBJ1-2; D is perhaps TRBD1 (5 bases). The CDR3 is made up of 12 amino acids. The germline V gene has CDR1 GTSNPN and CDR2 SVGIG (reference sequence). Trimming took 0 bases from V and 8 from J, leaving 10 bases between them. CDR3 sequence: CAWSVGTVGYTF. The CDR3 nucleotides read TGTGCCTGGAGTGTTGGGACGGTGGGCTACACCTTC.

This rearrangement joins TRBV27 to TRBJ2-7; 9 nucleotides agree with TRBD1. Trimming at V came to 5 bases and at J to 2 bases, leaving 4 bases not matched to a gene. The CDR3 loop spans 14 amino acids. CDR1 MNHEY and CDR2 SMNVEV come from the germline V gene (reference sequence). CDR3 residues: CASSRGTGPYEQYF. In DNA, the CDR3 is TGTGCCAGCAGTCGTGGGACAGGGCCCTACGAGCAGTACTTC.

The rearrangement links TRBV21-1 to TRBJ2-7; TRBD2 is the table's D call and was not checked against the DNA. TRBV21-1 is classified as a pseudogene. The CDR3 sequence is 12 residues long. The CDR3 loop is CASSKTLDEQYF. CDR3 in DNA: TGTGCCAGCAGCAAAACGCTAGACGAGCAGTACTTC.

The genes are TRBV27 and TRBJ2-7; D tentatively fits TRBD1 or TRBD2 (5 bases each). V was cut by 0 bases and J by 4 bases, with 16 bases left in between. Per germline, CDR1 MNHEY and CDR2 SMNVEV (reference sequence). The CDR3 covers 16 residues. Written as DNA, the CDR3 is TGTGCCAGCAGTTTATCGATAGCCTCCGGGGCATACGAGCAGTACTTC. It encodes CASSLSIASGAYEQYF.

V and J are TRBV10-1 and TRBJ2-1; 7 bases agree with TRBD2. Germline CDR1 reads WNHNN; CDR2 reads SYGVQD (reference sequence). The CDR3 totals 19 residues. V lost 0 bases, J lost 1 base, and 12 bases stayed unmatched. In DNA, the CDR3 is TGCGCCAGCAGTGAGTCGGTGGGCGGGAGCGCCCAATCCTACAATGAGCAGTTCTTC. It is translated as CASSESVGGSAQSYNEQFF.

The chain is built from TRBV7-6 and TRBJ2-2, with D possibly matching TRBD2 (6 bases). The CDR3 is 16 residues long. The germline V and J ends were trimmed by 2 bases and 2 bases, with 12 bases remaining between them. Germline CDR1 reads SGHVS; CDR2 reads FNYEAQ. The CDR3 sequence: CASSLSRDLNTGELFF. CDR3 bases: TGTGCCAGCAGCTTAAGTAGGGACTTAAACACCGGGGAGCTGTTTTTT. The variable domain in full, with the rest retrieved from reference TRBV7-6 and TRBJ2-2, is GAGVSQSPRYKVTKRGQDVALRCDPISGHVSLYWYRQALGQGPEFLTYFNYEAQQDKSGLPNDRFSAERPEGSISTLTIQRTEQRDSAMYRCASSLSRDLNTGELFFGEGSRLTVL.

A remark on this clone: The sample contains more than one DNA sequence encoding this CDR3. CDR3 in DNA: TGTGCCAGCAGTTTGGGGGGGACCTACGAGCAGTACTTC. Translating it yields CASSLGGTYEQYF. V is TRBV27 and J is TRBJ2-7, with 7 bases matching TRBD2. Trimming removed 3 bases from V and 2 bases from J; junction bases left unmatched: 1. CDR3 length equals 13 residues. Germline loops: CDR1 MNHEY, CDR2 SMNVEV (reference sequence).

V is TRBV15 and J is TRBJ2-7, with TRBD2 as a possible D gene (6 bases). Germline CDR1 is LNHNV and CDR2 is YYDKDF (reference sequence). V was cut by 6 bases and J by 4 bases, with 16 bases left in between. The CDR3 covers 14 residues. Written as DNA, the CDR3 is TGTGCCACCAGTTCAGACGGAGGGCATTACGAGCAGTACTTC. Translating gives CATSSDGGHYEQYF.